This T cell receptor (beta chain) stems from a study of T cells in localized non-small cell lung cancer. Here immunoSEQ multiplex PCR was the method, and the copy in TCRdb shows in-frame clones only, minus some. The data show roughly 16,000 clones, approximately 80% seen once. The CDR3 has 16 residues. The germline CDR1 and CDR2 sequences are MGHRA and YSYEKL. Trimming removed 1 base from V and 2 bases from J; junction bases left unmatched: 7. The sample in question was peripheral blood, obtained before any cancer treatment. The origin of this receptor is a male donor older than 55 with stage I lung adenocarcinoma. The chain is built from TRBV4-1 and TRBJ2-5; 7 positions agree with TRBD1. CDR3 loop: CASSQGGQSGQETQYF. The CDR3 DNA sequence: TGCGCCAGCAGCCAAGGGGGACAGTCGGGTCAAGAGACCCAGTACTTC.